This entry concerns a single T cell receptor (beta chain). Its antigen remains unknown. The PCR had 60 Vbeta and 13 Jbeta primers. TCRdb's copy holds only in-frame clones and misses some; the assay was immunoSEQ multiplex PCR. The table includes about 190,000 clones, 60% to 85% detected once. Germline V CDR1 and CDR2: MNHEY, SVGAGI. The CDR3 is 13 amino acids. J was trimmed by 7 bases and V by 7 bases; bases with no gene match: 5. The sample belongs to a study of cytomegalovirus exposure and HLA in healthy donors. The study, taken as a whole, reports: Because they were indistinguishable, some V segments, including TRBV6-2 and TRBV6-3, were excluded. A later analysis found most CMV-associated TCR beta chains apparently HLA-restricted. Per published reports, the classifier diagnosed cytomegalovirus status with high specificity and sensitivity.

This chain uses TRBV6-5 with TRBJ2-1; 9 nucleotides align to TRBD2. Sequencing was done on a sample of PBMCs. This receptor was obtained from a woman between 18 and 29 years old in good health and CMV-seronegative. The CDR3, as DNA: TGTGCCAGCAAGAAGGCGGGGGGGAATGAGCAGTTCTTC. It specifies CASKKAGGNEQFF.